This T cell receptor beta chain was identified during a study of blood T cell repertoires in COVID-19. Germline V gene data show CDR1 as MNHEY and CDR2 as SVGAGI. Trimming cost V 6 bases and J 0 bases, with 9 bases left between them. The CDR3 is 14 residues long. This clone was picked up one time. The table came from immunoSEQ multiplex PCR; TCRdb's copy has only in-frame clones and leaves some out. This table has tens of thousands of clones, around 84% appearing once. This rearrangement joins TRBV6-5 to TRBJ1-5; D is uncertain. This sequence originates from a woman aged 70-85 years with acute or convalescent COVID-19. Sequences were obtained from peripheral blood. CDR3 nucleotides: TGTGCCAGCAGGGGAGGAGCTAGCAATCAGCCCCAGCATTTT. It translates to CASRGGASNQPQHF.